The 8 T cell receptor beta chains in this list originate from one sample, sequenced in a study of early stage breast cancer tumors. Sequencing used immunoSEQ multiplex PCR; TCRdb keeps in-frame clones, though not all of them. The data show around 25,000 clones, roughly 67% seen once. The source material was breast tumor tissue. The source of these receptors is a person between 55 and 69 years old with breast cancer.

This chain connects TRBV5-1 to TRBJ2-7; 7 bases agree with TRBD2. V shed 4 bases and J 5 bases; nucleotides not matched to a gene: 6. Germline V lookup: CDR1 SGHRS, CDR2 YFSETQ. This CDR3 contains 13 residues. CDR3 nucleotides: TGCGCCAGCAGCCGAGGGAGGGCCGACGAGCAGTACTTC. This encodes CASSRGRADEQYF.

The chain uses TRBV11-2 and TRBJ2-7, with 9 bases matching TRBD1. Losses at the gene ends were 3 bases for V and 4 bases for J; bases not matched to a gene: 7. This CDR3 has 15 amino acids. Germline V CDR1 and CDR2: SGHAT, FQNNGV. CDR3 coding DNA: TGTGCCAGCAGCTTGGGACAGGGTCACGGGTACGAGCAGTACTTC. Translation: CASSLGQGHGYEQYF.

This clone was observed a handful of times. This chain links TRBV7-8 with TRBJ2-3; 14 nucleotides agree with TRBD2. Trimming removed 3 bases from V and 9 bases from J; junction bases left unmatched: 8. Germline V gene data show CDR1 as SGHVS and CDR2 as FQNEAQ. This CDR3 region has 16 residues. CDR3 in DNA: TGTGCCAGCAGCTTTGGGACTAGCGGGAGAGGTAGGACGCAGTATTTT. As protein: CASSFGTSGRGRTQYF.

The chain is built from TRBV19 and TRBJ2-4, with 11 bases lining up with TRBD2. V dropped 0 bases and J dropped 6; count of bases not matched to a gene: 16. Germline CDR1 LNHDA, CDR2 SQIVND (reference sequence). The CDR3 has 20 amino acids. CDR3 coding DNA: TGTGCCAGTAGTATAGAGTCCTTTAGCGGGAGGGCCTCGGGGCGAAACATTCAGTACTTC. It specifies CASSIESFSGRASGRNIQYF.

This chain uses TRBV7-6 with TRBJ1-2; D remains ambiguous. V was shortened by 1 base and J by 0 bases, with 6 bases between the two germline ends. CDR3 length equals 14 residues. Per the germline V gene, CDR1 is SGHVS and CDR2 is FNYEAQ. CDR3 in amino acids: CASSLVSANYGYTF. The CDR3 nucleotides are TGTGCCAGCAGCTTAGTGTCTGCTAACTATGGCTACACCTTC. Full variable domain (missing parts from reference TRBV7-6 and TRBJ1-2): GAGVSQSPRYKVTKRGQDVALRCDPISGHVSLYWYRQALGQGPEFLTYFNYEAQQDKSGLPNDRFSAERPEGSISTLTIQRTEQRDSAMYRCASSLVSANYGYTFGSGTRLTVV.

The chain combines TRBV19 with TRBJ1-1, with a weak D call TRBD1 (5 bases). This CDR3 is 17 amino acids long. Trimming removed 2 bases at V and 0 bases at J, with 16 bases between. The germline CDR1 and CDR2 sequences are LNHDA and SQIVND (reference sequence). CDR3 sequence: CASSIPPSPDMNTEAFF. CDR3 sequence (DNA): TGTGCCAGTAGTATACCCCCTTCGCCGGACATGAACACTGAAGCTTTCTTT.

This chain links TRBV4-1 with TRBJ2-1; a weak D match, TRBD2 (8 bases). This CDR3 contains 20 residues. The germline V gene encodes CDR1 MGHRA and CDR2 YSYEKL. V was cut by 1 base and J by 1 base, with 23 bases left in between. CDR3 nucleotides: TGCGCCAGCAGCCAAGTCCCGGGACAGCACGGGGGGGGGTCCTACAATGAGCAGTTCTTC. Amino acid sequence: CASSQVPGQHGGGSYNEQFF.

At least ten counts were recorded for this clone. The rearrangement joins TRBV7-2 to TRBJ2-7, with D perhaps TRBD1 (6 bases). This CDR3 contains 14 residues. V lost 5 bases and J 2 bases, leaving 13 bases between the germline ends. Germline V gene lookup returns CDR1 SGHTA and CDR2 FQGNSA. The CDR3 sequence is CASSLQGLPYEQYF. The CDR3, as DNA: TGTGCCAGCAGCCTCCAGGGGCTTCCCTACGAGCAGTACTTC.